This TCR beta chain was found in a study of memory CD4+ T cells and cytomegalovirus serostatus. Study details: This sample comes from healthy Belgian adults, fewer than 10 CMV seropositive, roughly 22 seronegative.

Trimming took off 8 bases at V and 0 bases at J, with 17 bases between the two ends. Germline loops: CDR1 ENHRY, CDR2 SYGVKD. The CDR3 contains 16 residues. The sort gate was single viable CD3+CD4+CD8-CD45RO+ cells for memory CD4+ T cells. Donors' CMV status reflects serum IgG against pp150, pp28, p38, p52. Positive selection with CD4 microbeads enriched total CD4+ T cells. Authors' processing steps: After removing out-of-frame reads, around 2,100,000 distinct TCRbeta sequences remained. Measured with immunoSEQ multiplex PCR; TCRdb has only the in-frame clones, and not every one. D and trimming come from the DNA, and the V and J calls and clone size come from that table. There are approximately 50,000 clones in the sample; roughly three quarters occur only once, and about 0.7% lies in the top ten.

Sequenced input: memory CD4+ T cells from blood. The V call is TRBV10-3, the J call TRBJ1-3; D unresolved. The source of this sequence is an adult in good health and CMV-seronegative. CDR3 sequence reads: CAIEGEDGSSGNTIYF. In DNA form, the CDR3 reads TGTGCCATCGAGGGAGAGGACGGGAGCTCTGGAAACACCATATATTTT.